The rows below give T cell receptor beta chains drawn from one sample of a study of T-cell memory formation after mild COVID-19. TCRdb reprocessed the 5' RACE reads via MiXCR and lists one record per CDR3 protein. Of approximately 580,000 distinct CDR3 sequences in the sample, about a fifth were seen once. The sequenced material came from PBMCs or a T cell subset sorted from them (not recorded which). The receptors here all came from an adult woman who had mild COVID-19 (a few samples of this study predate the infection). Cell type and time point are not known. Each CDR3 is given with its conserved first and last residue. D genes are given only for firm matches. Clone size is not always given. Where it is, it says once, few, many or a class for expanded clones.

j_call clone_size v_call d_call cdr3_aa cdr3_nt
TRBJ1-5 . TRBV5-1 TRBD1 CASSLDRGSNQPQHF TGCGCCAGCAGCCTTGACAGGGGCAGCAATCAGCCCCAGCATTTT
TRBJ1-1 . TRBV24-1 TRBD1 CATTPTGDYTEAFF TGTGCCACCACCCCGACAGGGGATTACACTGAAGCTTTCTTT
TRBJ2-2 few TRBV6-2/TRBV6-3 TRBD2 CASSPAGVAGELFF TGTGCCAGCAGTCCCGCGGGAGTGGCCGGGGAGCTGTTTTTT
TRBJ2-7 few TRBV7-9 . CASEQGYEQYF TGTGCCAGCGAGCAGGGCTACGAGCAGTACTTC
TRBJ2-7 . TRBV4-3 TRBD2 CASSLGTSGGNEQYF TGCGCCAGCAGCCTCGGGACTAGCGGGGGAAACGAGCAGTACTTC
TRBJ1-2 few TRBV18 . CASSPRTSGDGYTF TGTGCCAGCTCACCACGGACGAGTGGAGACGGCTACACCTTC
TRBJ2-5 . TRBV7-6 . CASSLDGLLRGTQYF TGTGCCAGCAGCTTAGACGGCCTCCTAAGGGGGACCCAGTACTTC
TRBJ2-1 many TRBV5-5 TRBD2 CASSLDGGGYNEQFF TGTGCCAGCAGCTTGGATGGCGGGGGGTACAATGAGCAGTTCTTC
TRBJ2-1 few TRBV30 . CAFQEGSYNEQFF TGTGCCTTTCAGGAGGGATCCTACAATGAGCAGTTCTTC
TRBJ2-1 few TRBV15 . CATQRDSISYNEQFF TGTGCCACCCAAAGGGACTCCATCTCCTACAATGAGCAGTTCTTC
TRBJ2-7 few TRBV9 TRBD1 CASSATGQGDEQYF TGTGCCAGCAGCGCAACTGGACAGGGGGACGAGCAGTACTTC
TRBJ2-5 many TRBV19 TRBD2 CASSMPGLASETQYF TGTGCCAGTAGTATGCCGGGACTAGCCTCGGAGACCCAGTACTTC
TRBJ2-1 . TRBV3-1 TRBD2 CASSASGRGEQFF TGTGCCAGCAGCGCCAGCGGGAGGGGTGAGCAGTTCTTC
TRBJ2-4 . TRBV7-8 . CASSLDAGPGKNIQYF TGTGCCAGCAGCTTAGATGCAGGGCCGGGCAAAAACATTCAGTACTTC
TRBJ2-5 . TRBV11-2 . CASSSPTGPMTQYF TGTGCCAGCAGCTCGCCGACGGGCCCCATGACCCAGTACTTC
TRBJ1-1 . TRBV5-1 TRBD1 CASSLAGPGQGDEAFF TGCGCCAGCAGCTTGGCGGGCCCTGGACAGGGGGATGAAGCTTTCTTT
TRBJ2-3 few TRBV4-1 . CASSQAVTDYTQYF TGCGCCAGCAGCCAAGCAGTCACGGATTATACGCAGTATTTT
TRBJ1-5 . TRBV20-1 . CSARTGYNSNQPQHF TGCAGTGCTAGAACAGGGTACAATAGCAATCAGCCCCAGCATTTT
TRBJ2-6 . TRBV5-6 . CASSLRSAGISSGANVLTF TGTGCCAGCAGCTTGCGGTCGGCAGGGATAAGCTCTGGGGCCAACGTCCTGACTTTC
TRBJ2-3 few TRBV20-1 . CSARVSRADTQYF TGCAGTGCTAGAGTATCGCGCGCAGATACGCAGTATTTT
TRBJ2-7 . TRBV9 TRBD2 CASSATTSGRAFEQYF TGTGCCAGCAGCGCCACGACTAGCGGGAGGGCCTTTGAGCAGTACTTC
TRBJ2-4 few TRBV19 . CASSPRAGALAKNIQYF TGTGCCAGTAGTCCCAGGGCAGGCGCCCTAGCCAAAAACATTCAGTACTTC
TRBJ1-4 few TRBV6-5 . CASSTRTGGEKLFFF .
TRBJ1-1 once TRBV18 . CASSPRVGRLNTEAFF TGTGCCAGCTCACCCCGAGTGGGGAGGTTGAACACTGAAGCTTTCTTT
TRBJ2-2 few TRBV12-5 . CASGSTGYTGELFF TGTGCTAGTGGTTCCACAGGGTACACCGGGGAGCTGTTTTTT
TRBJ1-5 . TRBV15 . CATSRVNSNQPQHF TGTGCCACCAGCAGGGTCAATAGCAATCAGCCCCAGCATTTT
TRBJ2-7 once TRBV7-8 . CASSQSRVAGYEQYF TGTGCCAGCAGCCAAAGTCGCGTCGCAGGGTACGAGCAGTACTTC
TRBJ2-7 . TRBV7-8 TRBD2 CASSTRLAGSSYEQYF TGTGCCAGCAGCACAAGATTAGCGGGATCCAGTTACGAGCAGTACTTC
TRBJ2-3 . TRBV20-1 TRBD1 CSARIPGTGRDTQYF TGCAGTGCTAGAATCCCAGGGACAGGCCGAGATACGCAGTATTTT
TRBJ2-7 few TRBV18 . CASSQQSVGGYEQYF TGTGCCAGCTCCCAACAGTCGGTCGGGGGCTACGAGCAGTACTTC
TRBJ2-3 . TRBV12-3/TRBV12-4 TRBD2 CASSFAGGPTDTQYF TGTGCCAGCAGCTTCGCGGGGGGGCCTACAGATACGCAGTATTTT
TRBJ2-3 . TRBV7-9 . CASSPSPRTPGTDTQYF TGTGCCAGCAGCCCCTCCCCCAGGACCCCAGGGACAGATACGCAGTATTTT
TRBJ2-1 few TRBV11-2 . CASSSLGSSYNEQFF TGTGCCAGCAGTTCGCTAGGGAGCTCCTACAATGAGCAGTTCTTC
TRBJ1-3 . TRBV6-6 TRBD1 CASTQGATGNTIYF TGTGCCAGCACCCAGGGGGCGACGGGAAACACCATATATTTT
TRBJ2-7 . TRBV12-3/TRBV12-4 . CASSASGPYYEQYF TGTGCCAGCAGTGCCTCCGGGCCCTACTACGAGCAGTACTTC
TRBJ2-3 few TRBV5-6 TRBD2 CASSLFSGGVVFTDTQYF TGTGCCAGCAGCTTGTTTAGCGGGGGGGTCGTTTTCACAGATACGCAGTATTTT
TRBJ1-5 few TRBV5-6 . CASSSGAQPQPQHF TGTGCCAGCAGCTCAGGGGCGCAGCCTCAGCCCCAGCATTTT
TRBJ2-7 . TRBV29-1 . CSSEVEVNEQYF TGCAGTTCAGAGGTCGAAGTGAACGAGCAGTACTTC
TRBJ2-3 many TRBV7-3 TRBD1 CASSEDRGRADTQYF TGTGCCAGCAGCGAGGACAGGGGAAGAGCAGATACGCAGTATTTT
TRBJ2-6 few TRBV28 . CASTGRSAGANVLTF TGTGCCAGCACTGGTAGGAGCGCTGGGGCCAACGTCCTGACTTTC
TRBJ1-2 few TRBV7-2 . CASSFGSQLNYGYTF TGTGCCAGCAGCTTCGGTTCGCAGTTGAACTATGGCTACACCTTC
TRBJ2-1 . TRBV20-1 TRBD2 CSAVLGGRANEQFF TGCAGTGCTGTTCTTGGCGGGAGGGCTAATGAGCAGTTCTTC